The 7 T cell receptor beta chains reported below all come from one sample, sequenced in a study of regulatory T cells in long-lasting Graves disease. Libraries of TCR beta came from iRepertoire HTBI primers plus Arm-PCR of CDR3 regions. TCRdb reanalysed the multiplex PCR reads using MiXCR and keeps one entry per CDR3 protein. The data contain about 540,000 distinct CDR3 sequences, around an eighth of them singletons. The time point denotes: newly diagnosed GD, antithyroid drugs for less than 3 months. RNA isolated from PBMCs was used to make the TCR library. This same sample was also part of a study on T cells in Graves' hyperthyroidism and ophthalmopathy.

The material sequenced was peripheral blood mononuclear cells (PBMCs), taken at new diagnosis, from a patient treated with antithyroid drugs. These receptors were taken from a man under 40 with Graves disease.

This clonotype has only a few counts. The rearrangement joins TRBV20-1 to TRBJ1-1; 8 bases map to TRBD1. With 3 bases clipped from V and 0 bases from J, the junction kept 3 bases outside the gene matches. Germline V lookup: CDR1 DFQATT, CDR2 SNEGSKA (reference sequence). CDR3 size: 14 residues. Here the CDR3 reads CSASPGQVNTEAFF. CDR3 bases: TGCAGTGCTAGTCCGGGACAGGTGAACACTGAAGCTTTCTTT.

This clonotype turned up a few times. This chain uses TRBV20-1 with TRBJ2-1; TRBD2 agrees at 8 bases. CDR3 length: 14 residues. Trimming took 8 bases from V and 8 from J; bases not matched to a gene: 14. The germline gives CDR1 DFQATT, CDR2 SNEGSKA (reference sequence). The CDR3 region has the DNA TGCAGTCCTCCAGGGCGAGCGGGAGCGGATGAGCAGTTCTTC. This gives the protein CSPPGRAGADEQFF.

CDR3 in DNA: TGTGCCAGCGGGAGAACTGGCGAGGCTTTCTTT. This codes for CASGRTGEAFF. The genes are TRBV9 and TRBJ1-1; no definite D call. The CDR3 contains 11 residues. Per germline, CDR1 SGDLS and CDR2 YYNGEE. V shed 7 bases and J shed 11 bases, with 15 bases lying between them.

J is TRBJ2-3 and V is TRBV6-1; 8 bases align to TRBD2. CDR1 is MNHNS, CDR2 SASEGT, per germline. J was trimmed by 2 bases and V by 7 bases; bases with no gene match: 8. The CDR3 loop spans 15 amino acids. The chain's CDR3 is CASKELAGPTDTQYF. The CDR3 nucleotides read TGTGCCAGCAAGGAGCTAGCGGGCCCCACAGATACGCAGTATTTT.

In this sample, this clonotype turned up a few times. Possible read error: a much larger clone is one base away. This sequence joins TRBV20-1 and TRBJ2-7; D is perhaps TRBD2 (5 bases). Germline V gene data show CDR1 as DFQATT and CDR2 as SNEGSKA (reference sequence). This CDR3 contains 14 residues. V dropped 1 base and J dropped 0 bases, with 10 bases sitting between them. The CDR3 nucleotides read TGCAGTGCTAGAGGGCAAGGGAGCTCCTACGAGCAGTACTTC. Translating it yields CSARGQGSSYEQYF.

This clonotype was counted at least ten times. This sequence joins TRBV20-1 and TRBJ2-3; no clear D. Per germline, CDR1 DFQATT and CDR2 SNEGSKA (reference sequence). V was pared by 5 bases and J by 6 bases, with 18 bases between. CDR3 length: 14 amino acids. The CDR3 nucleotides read TGCAGTGCTTGCCCGGGCGGCAACGGGGATACGCAGTATTTT. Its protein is CSACPGGNGDTQYF.

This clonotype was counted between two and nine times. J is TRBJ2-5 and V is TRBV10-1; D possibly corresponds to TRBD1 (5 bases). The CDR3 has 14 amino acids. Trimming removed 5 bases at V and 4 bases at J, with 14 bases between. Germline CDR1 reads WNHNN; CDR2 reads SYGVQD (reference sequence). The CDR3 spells CASSKDPTGETQYF. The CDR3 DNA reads TGCGCCAGCAGTAAGGACCCCACAGGAGAGACCCAGTACTTC.